This T cell receptor (beta chain) was observed in a study of CD8 T cells in ankylosing spondylitis. Study outcomes and limitations: Ankylosing spondylitis blood appeared to be characterized by a TCR beta motif of fewer than ten highly homologous variants. Within peripheral blood, clones linked to disease were CD8+ and relatively rare. Researchers reportedly found disease-linked clones significantly enriched in matched ankylosing spondylitis synovial fluid.

Molecular-barcoded quantitative 5'-RACE produced these TCR beta libraries. A single record per CDR3 protein comes from TCRdb applying MiXCR to the 5' RACE reads. The repertoire holds 150,000 to 200,000 distinct CDR3 sequences, roughly 12% seen once, with 16% in the top ten. This clonotype was counted a few times. Its specificity is not known. The receptor's source is a male donor with ankylosing spondylitis or in good health (not recorded which). Sequenced material: blood, either unsorted or a sorted T cell fraction (not recorded which).

As DNA, the CDR3 is TGTGCCTGGGGGCTTCTGTCGGGACAGTCGGACGAGCAGTACTTC. It codes for CAWGLLSGQSDEQYF. The chain joins TRBV30 to TRBJ2-7, with 7 bases aligning to TRBD1. The CDR3 is 15 residues long. V lost 5 bases and J lost 5; bases outside the gene matches: 15. Germline lookup yields CDR1 GTSNPN and CDR2 SVGIG (reference sequence).